These 18 T cell receptor beta chains originate from one sample sequenced in a study of T cell responses to AZD1222 COVID-19 vaccine (dated by TCRdb to the early 2020s). Per the publication, the time point label means: about 28 days (+/-7) after the second vaccine dose. The treatment or condition label for this specimen denotes: meningococcal conjugate vaccine given as trial control. Libraries came from the immunoSEQ multiplex PCR assay. Imported from immuneACCESS, the table was reduced by TCRdb to in-frame sequences with V and J called. These copies leave out some clones; in studies compared against another copy, an unresolved V gene accounts for under half, and the cause of the remainder is not known. In all, the sample holds 170,000 or so clones, and 85% to 95% of those were seen once. 0.8% to 1.3% of the sample belongs to the ten largest clones. The sequenced sample was peripheral blood, obtained 28 days after the second dose of the MenACWY control vaccine. These receptors all stem from an adult who received the MenACWY meningococcal vaccine as a control.

This rearrangement joins TRBV6-5 to TRBJ1-1; D remains unclear. The CDR3 sequence is 14 residues long. Germline V gives CDR1 MNHEY, CDR2 SVGAGI. Trimming took 0 bases from V and 11 from J, leaving 16 bases between them. The CDR3 DNA follows: TGTGCCAGCAGTTACTCAAGAAATGCGGCGTCCGCTTTCTTT. This codes for CASSYSRNAASAFF.

Written as DNA, the CDR3 is TGCAGCGCAACCGGGACAGGGGTCGACGAGCAGTACTTC. It codes for CSATGTGVDEQYF. The chain combines TRBV29-1 with TRBJ2-7; 10 nucleotides line up with TRBD1. Germline CDR1 reads SQVTM; CDR2 reads ANQGSEA. The CDR3 is 13 residues long. V gave up 7 bases and J gave up 5 bases; unmatched junction bases: 8.

J is TRBJ1-1 and V is TRBV30; unclear D gene. Per the germline V gene, CDR1 is GTSNPN and CDR2 is SVGIG (reference sequence). Trimming pared 3 bases from V and 4 bases from J, leaving 15 bases between. The CDR3 loop spans 14 amino acids. In nucleotides, the CDR3 is TGTGCCTGGAGAAAATCGTCAGGTTTCACTGAAGCTTTCTTT. Its translation: CAWRKSSGFTEAFF.

The rearrangement uses TRBV18 and TRBJ2-3; weak D call: TRBD1 (7 bases). The CDR3 is 14 residues long. Trimming shortened V by 2 bases and J by 4 bases, and 10 bases separated the two germline ends. Germline loops: CDR1 KGHSH, CDR2 LQKENI. The CDR3 loop is CASSPGGGADTQYF. DNA for the CDR3: TGTGCCAGCTCACCAGGAGGGGGCGCAGATACGCAGTATTTT.

As concerns this clone: Other DNA sequences in the sample encode the same CDR3. The chain joins TRBV12-3 or TRBV12-4 to TRBJ2-7; D call uncertain. V was shortened by 1 base and J by 1 base, with 2 bases between the two germline ends. This CDR3 contains 12 residues. The CDR3, as DNA: TGTGCCAGCAGTTTAGGATCCTACGAGCAGTACTTC. Translated: CASSLGSYEQYF.

This chain uses TRBV5-4 with TRBJ2-1, with a weak D call TRBD2 (5 bases). V was pared by 0 bases and J by 12 bases, with 16 bases between. Germline-derived CDR1 and CDR2 are SGHNT and YYREEE (reference sequence). There are 14 residues in the CDR3. CDR3 sequence: CASSLAGLAGRQFF. The CDR3 DNA reads as TGTGCCAGCAGCTTGGCCGGCCTAGCTGGTAGGCAGTTCTTC.

V is TRBV18 and J is TRBJ1-1; D uncertain. Germline-derived CDR1 and CDR2 are KGHSH and LQKENI. V was trimmed by 4 bases and J by 1 base, leaving 7 bases between them. CDR3 length equals 13 residues. CDR3 in DNA: TGTGCCAGCTCACTTACAGAGAACACTGAAGCTTTCTTT. It is translated as CASSLTENTEAFF.

The chain employs TRBV15 and TRBJ2-4; D is unresolved. This CDR3 comprises 14 residues. CDR1 and CDR2 from the germline V gene are LNHNV and YYDKDF (reference sequence). V gave up 0 bases and J gave up 7 bases, with 10 bases separating them. The CDR3 region is CATSRDRETNIQYF. CDR3 in DNA: TGTGCCACCAGCAGAGATAGGGAAACTAACATTCAGTACTTC.

Here the CDR3 DNA reads TGTGCCAGCAGCCAAAGCCTAGCGGGGGGGCTGGATACGCAGTATTTT. Its protein product is CASSQSLAGGLDTQYF. The rearrangement uses TRBV3-1 (or the pseudogene TRBV3-2) and TRBJ2-3; 12 bases align to TRBD2. The germline V gene has CDR1 LGHDT and CDR2 YNNKEL (reference sequence). The CDR3 contains 16 residues. With 2 bases clipped from V and 6 bases from J, the junction kept 6 bases outside the gene matches.

The chain joins TRBV6-2 or TRBV6-3 to TRBJ1-2, with D hard to call. Trimming took 4 bases from V and 3 from J, leaving 6 bases between them. The CDR3 totals 12 residues. CDR1 is MNHEY, CDR2 SVGEGT, per germline. The CDR3 nucleotides are TGTGCCAGCAGTTCAGAGTACTATGGCTACACCTTC. This translates into CASSSEYYGYTF.

Concerning this clone itself: This same CDR3 is encoded by further DNA sequences in the sample. This sequence joins TRBV30 and TRBJ2-7, with D unresolved. V gave up 0 bases and J gave up 7 bases, with 7 bases separating them. The CDR3 extends over 11 amino acids. The germline V gene encodes CDR1 GTSNPN and CDR2 SVGIG (reference sequence). CDR3 nucleotides: TGTGCCTGGAGTGTAGTTGGTGAGCAGTACTTC. Encoded protein: CAWSVVGEQYF.

The chain employs TRBV24-1 and TRBJ1-5; no clear D. V was clipped by 3 bases and J by 3 bases, with 11 bases between them. CDR1 is KGHDR, CDR2 SFDVKD, per germline. The CDR3 loop spans 15 amino acids. DNA for the CDR3: TGTGCCACCAGTGATCCATCGATGAACAATCAGCCCCAGCATTTT. It specifies CATSDPSMNNQPQHF.

This clone was recorded once. The DNA for the CDR3 is TGTGCCAGCAGCTTCACAGGGACAACGGCTTACAATGAGCAGTTCTTC. Encoded protein: CASSFTGTTAYNEQFF. The chain joins TRBV7-3 to TRBJ2-1, with D perhaps TRBD1 (6 bases). Germline loops: CDR1 SGHTA, CDR2 FQGTGA. V was trimmed by 3 bases and J by 4 bases, leaving 16 bases between them. This CDR3 region has 16 residues.

The chain couples TRBV6-2 or TRBV6-3 to TRBJ1-2; D remains unclear. The CDR3 consists of 14 residues. Germline values: CDR1 MNHEY, CDR2 SVGEGT. The V gene lost 0 bases and the J gene lost 4 bases, with 9 bases spanning the gap. The CDR3 loop is CASSYSSLSYGYTF. The CDR3 region has the DNA TGTGCCAGCAGTTACTCGTCACTGTCCTATGGCTACACCTTC.

The CDR3 spells CASSGRRSYEQYF. The DNA of the CDR3 is TGCGCCAGCAGTGGACGGAGGTCCTACGAGCAGTACTTC. The chain couples TRBV10-2 to TRBJ2-7, with D possibly TRBD2 on 5 matching bases. The CDR3 runs to 13 residues. The germline V gene has CDR1 WSHSY and CDR2 SAAADI. Trimming cost V 4 bases and J 1 base, with 8 bases left between them.

The chain carries TRBV10-3 and TRBJ2-3; TRBD2 matches at 8 bases. The CDR3 length is 15 residues. Germline V gene data show CDR1 as ENHRY and CDR2 as SYGVKD. J gave up 3 bases and V 2 bases, and 4 bases lay outside the gene matches. This chain's CDR3 is CAISEKAGETDTQYF. DNA of the CDR3: TGTGCCATCAGTGAGAAAGCGGGGGAAACAGATACGCAGTATTTT.

This clone has just a few counts. This rearrangement joins TRBV5-5 to TRBJ2-3; 9 positions agree with TRBD1. The V gene's germline CDR1 is SGHKS and CDR2 YYEKEE (reference sequence). The CDR3 loop spans 14 amino acids. V was pared by 5 bases and J by 4 bases, with 5 bases of the junction left unmatched. This chain's CDR3 is CASSTTGGADTQYF. The DNA for the CDR3 is TGTGCCAGCAGTACTACAGGGGGCGCAGATACGCAGTATTTT.

This clone appeared a single time. The chain links TRBV7-9 to TRBJ1-5; D ambiguous. The germline gives CDR1 SEHNR, CDR2 FQNEAQ (reference sequence). V shed 5 bases and J shed 3 bases, with 17 bases lying between them. CDR3 length: 16 amino acids. The CDR3 reads CASSPFSGSNNQPQHF. DNA for the CDR3: TGTGCCAGCAGCCCCTTTTCGGGGTCCAACAATCAGCCCCAGCATTTT.